This T cell receptor beta chain comes out of a study of early T cells in non-severe SARS-CoV-2 infection (dated by TCRdb to the early 2020s). In the study overall: Because TCR sequencing relied on bulk RNA taken from unsorted whole blood, pairing of alpha and beta chains was not possible.

Library creation used 5' RACE. For sequencing, a NextSeq 500 was employed. The TCR library protocol attached unique molecular identifiers to individual cDNA molecules to correct for sequencing error and PCR bias. Both TCR alpha and beta chains were sequenced, and tight co-correlation was observed between alpha and beta sequence abundances in each sample. As for the authors' bioinformatics: Decombinator V4 was used to annotate the V gene, J gene and CDR3 of the TCR sequences. TCRs were defined as expanded if a significant change between any two time points was detected under a Poisson model with p below 0.0001. TCR abundances were normalised to the total number of TCRs sequenced in each sample and reported as counts per million. TRAV1-2 paired with TRAJ12, TRAJ20 or TRAJ33 defined MAIT TCRs, while TRAV10 paired with TRAJ18 defined iNKT TCRs. VDJdb, accessed 1 November 2021, was searched for CMV, EBV and SARS-CoV-2 annotated TCRs, with TCRs annotated for multiple antigens excluded. TCRdb reprocessing: public reads trimmed at Q25 with fastp, clones called with MiXCR, in-frame beta chains kept. Each CDR3 protein appears once, grouped with its most common genes and DNA. The V and J calls come from TCRdb's annotation, not from the publication. The sample contains tens of thousands of distinct CDR3 sequences, about an eighth of them found a single time. Approximately 7.5% of the sample is in the top ten clones.

After removal of 7 bases from V and 2 bases from J, the junction retains 8 bases not matched to a gene. The CDR3 holds 16 amino acids from the cysteine to the phenylalanine. CDR3 DNA is the only sequence kept; it has 48 bases, read in frame from the first base. CDR1 and CDR2, per the germline V gene, are SNHLY and FYNNEI. The study was a case-control design nested within a healthcare worker cohort in London, UK, with weekly nasopharyngeal swab PCR tests and blood sampling. Healthcare workers were recruited between 23 and 31 March 2020, during the week of the UK lockdown, and were followed weekly for up to about 15 weeks. Study-wide conclusions, independent of this receptor: VDJdb matching was skewed toward anti-spike CD8 responses, so virus-specific expansions were likely underestimated and private and CD4 specificities were missed.

Only a few counts were recorded for this clonotype. The antigen it recognizes is unknown. No base qualities exist here, and no much larger clone lies one base off it. The sequenced sample was whole blood. The TCR comes from an adult who was a healthcare worker with PCR-confirmed SARS-CoV-2 infection or an uninfected control (not recorded which). The chain employs TRBV2 and TRBJ2-1, with 10 bases aligning to TRBD2. Here the CDR3 is given as CASNPLAGGPYNEQFF. The DNA is TGTGCCAGCAACCCCTTAGCGGGAGGACCCTACAATGAGCAGTTCTTC. Where the CDR3 stops, the reference TRBV2 and TRBJ2-1 genes take over; the full variable domain is EPEVTQTPSHQVTQMGQEVILRCVPISNHLYFYWYRQILGQKVEFLVSFYNNEISEKSEIFDDQFSVERPDGSNFTLKIRSTKLEDSAMYFCASNPLAGGPYNEQFFGPGTRLTVL.